The subject of this entry is one T cell receptor beta chain. The sample is drawn from a study of PD-1 blockade in classical Hodgkin lymphoma. The CDR3 runs to 14 residues. Germline CDR1 MNHEY, CDR2 SMNVEV (reference sequence). V lost 3 bases and J lost 7, with 13 bases in between. Here immunoSEQ multiplex PCR was the method, and the copy in TCRdb shows in-frame clones only, minus some. The data hold tens of thousands of clones, with roughly 89% observed a single time. No patient escaped relapse after autologous stem cell transplantation, and brentuximab vedotin exposure varied. This TCR was sampled from a human donor with classical Hodgkin lymphoma. Sample: peripheral blood mononuclear cells (PBMCs), taken before the second cycle of nivolumab. The rearrangement joins TRBV27 to TRBJ2-1; TRBD2 might be the D (6 bases). CDR3 DNA: TGTGCCAGCAGTTTTGGGACTTCTCCGAATGAGCAGTTCTTC. The encoded protein is CASSFGTSPNEQFF.